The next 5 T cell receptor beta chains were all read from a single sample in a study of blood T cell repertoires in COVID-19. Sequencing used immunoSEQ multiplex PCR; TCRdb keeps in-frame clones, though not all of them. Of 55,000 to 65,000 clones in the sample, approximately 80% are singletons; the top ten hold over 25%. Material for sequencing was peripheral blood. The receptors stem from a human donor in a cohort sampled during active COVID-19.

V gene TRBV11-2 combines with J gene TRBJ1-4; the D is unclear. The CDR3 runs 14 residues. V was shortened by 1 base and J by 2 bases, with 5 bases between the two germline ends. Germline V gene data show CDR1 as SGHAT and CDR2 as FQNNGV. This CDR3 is CASSLGPTNEKLFF. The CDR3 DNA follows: TGTGCCAGCAGCTTAGGGCCGACTAATGAAAAACTGTTTTTT.

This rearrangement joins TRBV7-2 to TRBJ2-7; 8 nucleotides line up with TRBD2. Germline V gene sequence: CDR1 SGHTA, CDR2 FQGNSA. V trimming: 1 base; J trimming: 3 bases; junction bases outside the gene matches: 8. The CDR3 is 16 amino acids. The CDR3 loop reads CASSLVSGSPFYEQYF. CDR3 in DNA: TGTGCCAGCAGCTTAGTGAGCGGGAGCCCATTCTACGAGCAGTACTTC. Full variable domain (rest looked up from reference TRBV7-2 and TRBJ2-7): GAGVSQSPSNKVTEKGKDVELRCDPISGHTALYWYRQSLGQGLEFLIYFQGNSAPDKSGLPSDRFSAERTGGSVSTLTIQRTQQEDSAVYLCASSLVSGSPFYEQYFGPGTRLTVT.

CDR3 coding DNA: TGTGCCTGGAGTGTAAGAGTAGACAATGAGCAGTTCTTC. It encodes CAWSVRVDNEQFF. The chain has TRBV30 and TRBJ2-1; D gene unclear. CDR1 is GTSNPN and CDR2 is SVGIG in the germline V gene (reference sequence). The V and J ends lost 0 bases and 5 bases respectively, with 8 bases between them. The CDR3 extends over 13 amino acids. Full variable domain (outside the CDR3, taken from reference TRBV30 and TRBJ2-1): SQTIHQWPATLVQPVGSPLSLECTVEGTSNPNLYWYRQAAGRGLQLLFYSVGIGQISSEVPQNLSASRPQDRQFILSSKKLLLSDSGFYLCAWSVRVDNEQFFGPGTRLTVL.

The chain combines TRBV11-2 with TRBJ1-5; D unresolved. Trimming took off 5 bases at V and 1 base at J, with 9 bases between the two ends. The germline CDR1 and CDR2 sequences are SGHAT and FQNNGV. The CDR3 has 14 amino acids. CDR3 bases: TGTGCCAGCAGCAGACTAGGGAGCAATCAGCCCCAGCATTTT. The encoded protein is CASSRLGSNQPQHF.

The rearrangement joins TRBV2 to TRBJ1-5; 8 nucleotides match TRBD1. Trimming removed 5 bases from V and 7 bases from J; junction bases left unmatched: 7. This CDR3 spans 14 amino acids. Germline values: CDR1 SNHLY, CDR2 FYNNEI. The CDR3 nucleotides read TGTGCCAGCAGTCCGGACAGGGATTGGCAGCCCCAGCATTTT. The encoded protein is CASSPDRDWQPQHF.